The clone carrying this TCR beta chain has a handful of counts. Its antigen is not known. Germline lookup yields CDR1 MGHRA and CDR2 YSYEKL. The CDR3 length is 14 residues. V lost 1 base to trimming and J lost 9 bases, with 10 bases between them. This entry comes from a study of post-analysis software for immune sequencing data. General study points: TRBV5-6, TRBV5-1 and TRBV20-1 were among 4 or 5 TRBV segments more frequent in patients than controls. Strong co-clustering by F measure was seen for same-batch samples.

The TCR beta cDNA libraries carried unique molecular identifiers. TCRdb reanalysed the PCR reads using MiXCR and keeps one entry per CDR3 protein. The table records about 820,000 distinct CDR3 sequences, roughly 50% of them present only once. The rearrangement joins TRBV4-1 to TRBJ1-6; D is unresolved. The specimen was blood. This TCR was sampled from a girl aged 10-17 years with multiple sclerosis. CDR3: CASSQASPLSPLHF. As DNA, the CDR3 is TGCGCCAGCAGCCAAGCAAGTCCCCTTTCACCCCTCCACTTT.